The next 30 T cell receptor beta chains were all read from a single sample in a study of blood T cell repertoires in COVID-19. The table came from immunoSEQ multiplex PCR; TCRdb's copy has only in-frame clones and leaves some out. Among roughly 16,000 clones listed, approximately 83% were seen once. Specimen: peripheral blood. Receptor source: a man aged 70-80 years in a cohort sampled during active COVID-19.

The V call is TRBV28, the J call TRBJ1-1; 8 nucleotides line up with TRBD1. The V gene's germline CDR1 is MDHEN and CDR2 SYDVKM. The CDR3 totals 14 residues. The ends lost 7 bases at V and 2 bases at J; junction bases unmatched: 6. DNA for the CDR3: TGTGCCAGCATTGTGACAGGGGTTAACACTGAAGCTTTCTTT. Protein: CASIVTGVNTEAFF.

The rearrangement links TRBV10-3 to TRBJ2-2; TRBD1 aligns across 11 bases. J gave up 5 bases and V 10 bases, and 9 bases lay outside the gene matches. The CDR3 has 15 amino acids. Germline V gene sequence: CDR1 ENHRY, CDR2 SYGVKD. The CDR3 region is CATRAGTGGTGELFF. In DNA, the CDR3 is TGTGCCACCCGGGCCGGGACAGGGGGAACCGGGGAGCTGTTTTTT.

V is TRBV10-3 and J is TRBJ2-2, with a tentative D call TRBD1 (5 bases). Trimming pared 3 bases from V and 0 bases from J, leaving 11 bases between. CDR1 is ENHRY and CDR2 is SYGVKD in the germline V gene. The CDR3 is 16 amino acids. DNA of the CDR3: TGTGCCATCAGTGACCAGGGTACCTCGAACACCGGGGAGCTGTTTTTT. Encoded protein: CAISDQGTSNTGELFF.

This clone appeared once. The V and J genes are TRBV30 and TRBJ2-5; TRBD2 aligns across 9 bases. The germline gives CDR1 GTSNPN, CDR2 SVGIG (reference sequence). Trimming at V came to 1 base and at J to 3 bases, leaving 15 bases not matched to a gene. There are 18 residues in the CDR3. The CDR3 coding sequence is TGTGCCTGGAGTGGGACACCATTGGCGGGGGGGGTAAAAGAGACCCAGTACTTC. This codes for CAWSGTPLAGGVKETQYF.

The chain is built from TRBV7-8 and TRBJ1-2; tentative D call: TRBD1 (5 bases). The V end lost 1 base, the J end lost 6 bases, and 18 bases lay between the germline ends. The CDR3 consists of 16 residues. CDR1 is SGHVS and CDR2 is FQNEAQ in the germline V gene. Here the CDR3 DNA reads TGTGCCAGCAGCTTAGAATCAGGGTTCGGTATCGATGGCTACACCTTC. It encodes CASSLESGFGIDGYTF.

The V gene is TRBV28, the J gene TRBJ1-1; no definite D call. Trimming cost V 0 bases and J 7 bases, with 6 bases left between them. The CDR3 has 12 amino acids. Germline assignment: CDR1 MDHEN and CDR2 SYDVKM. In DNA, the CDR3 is TGTGCCAGCAGTTTATGGCAGGATGAAGCTTTCTTT. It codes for CASSLWQDEAFF. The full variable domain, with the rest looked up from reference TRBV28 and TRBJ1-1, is DVKVTQSSRYLVKRTGEKVFLECVQDMDHENMFWYRQDPGLGLRLIYFSYDVKMKEKGDIPEGYSVSREKKERFSLILESASTNQTSMYLCASSLWQDEAFFGQGTRLTVV.

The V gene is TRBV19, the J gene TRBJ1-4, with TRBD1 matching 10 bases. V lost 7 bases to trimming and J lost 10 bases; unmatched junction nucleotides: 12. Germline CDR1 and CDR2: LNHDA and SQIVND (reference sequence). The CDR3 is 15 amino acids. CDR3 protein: CASTAAGTGVGKLFF. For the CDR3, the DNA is TGTGCCAGTACAGCCGCCGGGACAGGGGTAGGAAAACTGTTTTTT.

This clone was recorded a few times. The DNA of the CDR3 is TGTGCCAGCAGCAGTTACAATGAGCAGTTCTTC. As protein: CASSSYNEQFF. The chain uses TRBV12-3 or TRBV12-4 and TRBJ2-1; D gene ambiguous. CDR3 length: 11 residues. Trimming removed 6 bases from V and 4 bases from J, with 4 bases in between.

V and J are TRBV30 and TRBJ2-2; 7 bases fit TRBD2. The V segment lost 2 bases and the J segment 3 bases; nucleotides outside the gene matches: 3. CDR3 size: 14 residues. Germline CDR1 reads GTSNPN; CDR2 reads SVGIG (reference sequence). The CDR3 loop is CAWSFLADTGELFF. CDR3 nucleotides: TGTGCCTGGAGTTTCCTAGCGGACACCGGGGAGCTGTTTTTT. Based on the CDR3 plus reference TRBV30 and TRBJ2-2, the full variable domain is SQTIHQWPATLVQPVGSPLSLECTVEGTSNPNLYWYRQAAGRGLQLLFYSVGIGQISSEVPQNLSASRPQDRQFILSSKKLLLSDSGFYLCAWSFLADTGELFFGEGSRLTVL.

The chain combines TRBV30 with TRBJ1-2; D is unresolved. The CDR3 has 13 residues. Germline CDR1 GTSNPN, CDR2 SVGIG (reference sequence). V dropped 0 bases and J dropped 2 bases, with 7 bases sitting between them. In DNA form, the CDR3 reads TGTGCCTGGAGTGTCTCAGGAAACTATGGCTACACCTTC. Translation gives CAWSVSGNYGYTF. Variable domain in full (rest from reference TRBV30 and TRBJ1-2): SQTIHQWPATLVQPVGSPLSLECTVEGTSNPNLYWYRQAAGRGLQLLFYSVGIGQISSEVPQNLSASRPQDRQFILSSKKLLLSDSGFYLCAWSVSGNYGYTFGSGTRLTVV.

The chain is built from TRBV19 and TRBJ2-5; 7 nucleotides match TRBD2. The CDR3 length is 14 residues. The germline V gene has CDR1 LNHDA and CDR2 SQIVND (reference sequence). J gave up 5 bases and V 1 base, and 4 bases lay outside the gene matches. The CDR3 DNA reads TGTGCCAGTAGTATAGTTCGGGGGGTCGAGACCCAGTACTTC. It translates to CASSIVRGVETQYF.

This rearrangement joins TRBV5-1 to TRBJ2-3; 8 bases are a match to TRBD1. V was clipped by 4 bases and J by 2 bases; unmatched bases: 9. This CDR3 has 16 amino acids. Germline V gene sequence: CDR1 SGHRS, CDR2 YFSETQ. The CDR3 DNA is TGCGCCAGCAGCGCCAGGGGGCCGAGGATCACAGATACGCAGTATTTT. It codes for CASSARGPRITDTQYF.

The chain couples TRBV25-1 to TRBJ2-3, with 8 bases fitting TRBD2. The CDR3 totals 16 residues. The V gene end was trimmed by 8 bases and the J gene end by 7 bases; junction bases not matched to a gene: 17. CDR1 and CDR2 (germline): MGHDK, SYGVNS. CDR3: CASLPGGTSIFHTQYF. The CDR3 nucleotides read TGTGCCAGCCTCCCTGGGGGGACTAGTATATTTCATACGCAGTATTTT.

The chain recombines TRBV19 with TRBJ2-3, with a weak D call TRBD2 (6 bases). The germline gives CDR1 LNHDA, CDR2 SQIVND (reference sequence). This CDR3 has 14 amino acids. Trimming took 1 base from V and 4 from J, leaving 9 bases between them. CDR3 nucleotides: TGTGCCAGTAGTATAGTGACTAGACCAGATACGCAGTATTTT. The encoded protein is CASSIVTRPDTQYF.

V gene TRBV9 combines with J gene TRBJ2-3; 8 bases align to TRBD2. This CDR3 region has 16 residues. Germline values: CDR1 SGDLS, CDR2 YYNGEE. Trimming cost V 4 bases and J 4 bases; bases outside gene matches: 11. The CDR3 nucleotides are TGTGCCAGCAGCAAGATAGCGGGACATGGCCCAGATACGCAGTATTTT. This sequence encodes CASSKIAGHGPDTQYF.

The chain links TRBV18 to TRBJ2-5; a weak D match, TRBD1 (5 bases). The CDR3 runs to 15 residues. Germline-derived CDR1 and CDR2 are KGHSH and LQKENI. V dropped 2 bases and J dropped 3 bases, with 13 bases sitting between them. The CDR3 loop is CASSPIQDKKETQYF. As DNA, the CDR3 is TGTGCCAGCTCACCAATTCAGGACAAAAAAGAGACCCAGTACTTC.

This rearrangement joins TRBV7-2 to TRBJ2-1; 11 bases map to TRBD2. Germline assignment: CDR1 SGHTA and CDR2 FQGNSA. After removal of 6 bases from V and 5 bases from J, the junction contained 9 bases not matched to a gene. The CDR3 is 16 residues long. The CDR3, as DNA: TGTGCCAGCAGTCCCCCGGGACTAGCGGATAACAATGAGCAGTTCTTC. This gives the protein CASSPPGLADNNEQFF.

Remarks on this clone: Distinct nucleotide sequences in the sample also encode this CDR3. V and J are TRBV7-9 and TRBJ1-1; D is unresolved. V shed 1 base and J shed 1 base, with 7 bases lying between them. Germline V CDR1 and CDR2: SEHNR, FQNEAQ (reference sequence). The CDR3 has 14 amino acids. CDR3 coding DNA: TGTGCCAGCAGCTTAGGACAACCGAACACTGAAGCTTTCTTT. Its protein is CASSLGQPNTEAFF.

For the CDR3, the DNA is TGTGCCTGGAGTAACGCAGGGGCAGATACGCAGTATTTT. Encoded protein: CAWSNAGADTQYF. The chain carries TRBV30 and TRBJ2-3, with D possibly being TRBD1 (6 bases). V was shortened by 2 bases and J by 4 bases, with 10 bases between the two germline ends. This CDR3 is built from 13 residues. The germline V gene has CDR1 GTSNPN and CDR2 SVGIG (reference sequence).

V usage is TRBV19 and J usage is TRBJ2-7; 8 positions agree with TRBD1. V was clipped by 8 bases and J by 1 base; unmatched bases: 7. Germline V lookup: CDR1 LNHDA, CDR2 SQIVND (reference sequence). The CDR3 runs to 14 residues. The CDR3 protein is CASSDRGRSYEQYF. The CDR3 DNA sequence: TGTGCCAGTTCCGACAGGGGTCGATCCTACGAGCAGTACTTC. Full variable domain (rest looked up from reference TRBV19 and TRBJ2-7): DGGITQSPKYLFRKEGQNVTLSCEQNLNHDAMYWYRQDPGQGLRLIYYSQIVNDFQKGDIAEGYSVSREKKESFPLTVTSAQKNPTAFYLCASSDRGRSYEQYFGPGTRLTVT.

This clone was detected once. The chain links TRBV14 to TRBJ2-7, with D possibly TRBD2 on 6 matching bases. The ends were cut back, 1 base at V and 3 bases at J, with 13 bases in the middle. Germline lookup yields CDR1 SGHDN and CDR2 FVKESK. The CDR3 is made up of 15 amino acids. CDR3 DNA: TGTGCCAGCAGCCAAGGAGGAGGACTAAACTACGAGCAGTACTTC. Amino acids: CASSQGGGLNYEQYF.

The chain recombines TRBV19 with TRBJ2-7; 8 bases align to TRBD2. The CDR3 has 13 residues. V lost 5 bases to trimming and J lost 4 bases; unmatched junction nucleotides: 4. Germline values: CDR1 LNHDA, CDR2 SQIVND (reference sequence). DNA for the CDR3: TGTGCCAGTAGTCCTGGGACTAGATACGAGCAGTACTTC. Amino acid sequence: CASSPGTRYEQYF.

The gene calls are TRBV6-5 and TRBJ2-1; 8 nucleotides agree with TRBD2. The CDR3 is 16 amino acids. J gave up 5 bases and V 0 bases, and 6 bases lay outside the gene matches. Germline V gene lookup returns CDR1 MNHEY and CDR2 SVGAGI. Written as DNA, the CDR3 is TGTGCCAGCAGTTACTCTTTCACTAGCGGAAACAATGAGCAGTTCTTC. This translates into CASSYSFTSGNNEQFF.

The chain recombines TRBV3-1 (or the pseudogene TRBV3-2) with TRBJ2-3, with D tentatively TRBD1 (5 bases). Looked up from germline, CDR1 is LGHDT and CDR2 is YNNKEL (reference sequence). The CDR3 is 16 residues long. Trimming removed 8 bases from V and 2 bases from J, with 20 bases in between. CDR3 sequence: CASCQGSGLDTDTQYF. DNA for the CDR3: TGTGCCAGCTGTCAGGGTTCAGGTTTGGACACAGATACGCAGTATTTT.

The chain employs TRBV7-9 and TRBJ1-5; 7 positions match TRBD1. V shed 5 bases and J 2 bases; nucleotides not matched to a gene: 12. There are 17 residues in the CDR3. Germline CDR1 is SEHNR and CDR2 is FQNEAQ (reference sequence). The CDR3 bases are TGTGCCAGCAGCGGCGGGACAGCCGCCAGGGGCAATCAGCCCCAGCATTTT. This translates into CASSGGTAARGNQPQHF.

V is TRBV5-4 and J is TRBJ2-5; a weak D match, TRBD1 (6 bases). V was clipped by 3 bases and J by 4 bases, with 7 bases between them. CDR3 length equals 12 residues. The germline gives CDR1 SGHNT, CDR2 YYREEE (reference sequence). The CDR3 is CASSSRGETQYF. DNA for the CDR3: TGTGCCAGCAGCTCCAGGGGAGAGACCCAGTACTTC.

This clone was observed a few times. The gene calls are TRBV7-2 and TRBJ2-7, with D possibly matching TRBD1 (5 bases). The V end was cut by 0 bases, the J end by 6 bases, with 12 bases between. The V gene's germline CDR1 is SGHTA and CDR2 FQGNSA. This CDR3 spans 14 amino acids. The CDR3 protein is CASSLAGSGIEQYF. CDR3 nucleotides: TGTGCCAGCAGCTTAGCAGGTTCAGGGATCGAGCAGTACTTC.

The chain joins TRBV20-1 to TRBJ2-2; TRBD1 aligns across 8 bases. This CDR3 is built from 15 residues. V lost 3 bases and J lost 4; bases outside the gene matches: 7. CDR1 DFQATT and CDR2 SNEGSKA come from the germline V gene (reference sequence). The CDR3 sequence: CSASRQGAVTGELFF. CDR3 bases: TGCAGTGCTAGTCGTCAGGGGGCGGTCACCGGGGAGCTGTTTTTT.

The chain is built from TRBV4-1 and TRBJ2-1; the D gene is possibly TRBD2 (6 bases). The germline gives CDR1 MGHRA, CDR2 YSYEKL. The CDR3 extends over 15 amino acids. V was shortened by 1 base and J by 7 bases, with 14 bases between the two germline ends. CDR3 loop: CASSQGWGAGNEQFF. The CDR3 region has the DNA TGCGCCAGCAGCCAAGGATGGGGCGCGGGGAATGAGCAGTTCTTC.

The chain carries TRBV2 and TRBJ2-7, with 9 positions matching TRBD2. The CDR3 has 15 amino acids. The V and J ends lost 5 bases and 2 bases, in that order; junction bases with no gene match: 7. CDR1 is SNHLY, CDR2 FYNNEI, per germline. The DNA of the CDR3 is TGTGCCAGCAGTAGAGGACTAGCGCGAACCTACGAGCAGTACTTC. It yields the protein CASSRGLARTYEQYF. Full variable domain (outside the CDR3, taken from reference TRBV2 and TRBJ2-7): EPEVTQTPSHQVTQMGQEVILRCVPISNHLYFYWYRQILGQKVEFLVSFYNNEISEKSEIFDDQFSVERPDGSNFTLKIRSTKLEDSAMYFCASSRGLARTYEQYFGPGTRLTVT.